A selection of T cell receptor beta chains follows, all from one sample in a study of PD-1 blockade in mismatch repair-deficient tumors. The data were produced by immunoSEQ multiplex PCR, yet TCRdb's version contains in-frame clones alone and is incomplete. Of some 97,000 clones listed, over 75% are singletons. Sequencing was performed on peripheral blood, taken approximately 36 weeks after starting pembrolizumab. These receptors were taken from an adult with mismatch repair-deficient cancer. Each CDR3 is given with its conserved first and last residue. A D gene is named only where the DNA matches it firmly. A clone size is listed for some rows: how often the clone was seen (once, few, many), or a class if it is expanded.

abundance	d_gene	v_gene	len	j_gene	CDR3aa	CDR3nt
NA	NA	TRBV4-1	13	TRBJ2-7	CASSQDGTYEQYF	TGCGCCAGCAGCCAGGACGGGACCTACGAGCAGTACTTC
NA	TRBD2	TRBV14	17	TRBJ2-1	CASSSRLAGLSYNEQFF	TGTGCCAGCAGCTCCCGACTAGCGGGACTCTCCTACAATGAGCAGTTCTTC
NA	TRBD1	TRBV9	14	TRBJ2-1	CASSVYRGQGEQFF	TGTGCCAGCAGCGTCTACAGGGGACAGGGTGAGCAGTTCTTC
NA	NA	TRBV18	12	TRBJ1-1	CASSPGMGEAFF	TGTGCCAGCTCACCTGGGATGGGGGAAGCTTTCTTT
NA	NA	TRBV11-2	15	TRBJ1-4	CASSPPGRNNEKLFF	TGTGCCAGCAGCCCTCCCGGACGGAATAATGAAAAACTGTTTTTT
NA	NA	TRBV30	11	TRBJ1-2	CASTRTLGYTF	TGTGCCTCCACACGGACTCTTGGCTACACCTTC
NA	NA	TRBV5-1	13	TRBJ1-1	CASSLNSKTEAFF	TGCGCCAGCAGCTTAAACAGTAAAACTGAAGCTTTCTTT
NA	TRBD2	TRBV10-3	17	TRBJ2-3	CAISQGASGSRADTQYF	TGTGCCATCAGTCAAGGGGCTAGCGGTAGCAGGGCAGATACGCAGTATTTT
NA	NA	TRBV5-1	13	TRBJ1-2	CASSQGRGYGYTF	TGCGCCAGCTCTCAGGGGAGGGGCTATGGCTACACCTTC
NA	NA	TRBV15	15	TRBJ2-4	CATSSREEAKNIQYF	TGTGCCACCAGCTCCCGGGAAGAGGCCAAAAACATTCAGTACTTC
few	TRBD1	TRBV5-1	13	TRBJ1-2	CASSLQGAGGYTF	TGCGCCAGCAGCTTACAGGGGGCTGGCGGCTACACCTTC
NA	NA	TRBV5-8	13	TRBJ2-5	CASSWDLKETQYF	TGTGCCAGCAGCTGGGACCTCAAAGAGACCCAGTACTTC
once	NA	TRBV27	13	TRBJ1-1	CASSWGGFTEAFF	TGTGCCAGCAGCTGGGGGGGATTTACTGAAGCTTTCTTT
NA	NA	TRBV6-1	14	TRBJ2-7	CASSDRGVIYEQYF	TGTGCCAGCAGTGACCGGGGTGTCATTTACGAGCAGTACTTC
NA	TRBD2	TRBV19	16	TRBJ2-1	CASSFLPGLASNEQFF	TGTGCCAGTAGTTTCCTCCCGGGACTAGCGTCTAATGAGCAGTTCTTC
NA	NA	TRBV2	16	TRBJ2-3	CASSVSMGIRADTQYF	TGTGCCAGCAGTGTCAGCATGGGAATAAGGGCAGATACGCAGTATTTT
once	NA	TRBV13	14	TRBJ2-7	CASSLTQRSYEQYF	TGTGCCAGCAGCTTAACACAGCGGAGCTACGAGCAGTACTTC
few	TRBD1	TRBV7-6	13	TRBJ1-2	CASSQGQGYGYTF	TGTGCCAGCAGCCAGGGACAGGGCTATGGCTACACCTTC
NA	NA	TRBV7-2	15	TRBJ2-3	CASTIPGRSADTQYF	TGTGCCAGCACCATTCCAGGACGGAGTGCCGATACGCAGTATTTT
once	NA	TRBV6-6	9	TRBJ2-3	CASGDTQYF	TGTGCCAGCGGGGATACGCAGTATTTT
NA	NA	TRBV11-3	13	TRBJ2-1	CASSGPWGDEQFF	TGTGCCAGCAGCGGCCCCTGGGGAGACGAGCAGTTCTTC
NA	NA	TRBV7-3	13	TRBJ2-2	CASSAEVAGELFF	TGTGCCAGCAGCGCAGAGGTCGCCGGGGAGCTGTTTTTT
NA	NA	TRBV14	15	TRBJ1-1	CASSPLVGKSTEAFF	TGTGCCAGCAGCCCGTTAGTGGGGAAGAGCACTGAAGCTTTCTTT
NA	NA	TRBV30	13	TRBJ1-1	CAWSVRKTTEAFF	TGTGCCTGGAGTGTACGGAAGACCACTGAAGCTTTCTTT
NA	TRBD2	TRBV4-3	15	TRBJ2-3	CASSLGLAGVDTQYF	TGCGCCAGCAGCCTTGGACTAGCGGGAGTGGATACGCAGTATTTT
NA	TRBD1	TRBV2	14	TRBJ2-7	CASSMTGPTYEQYF	TGTGCCAGCAGCATGACAGGGCCCACCTACGAGCAGTACTTC
few	NA	TRBV4-2	14	TRBJ2-2	CASSDYSNTGELFF	TGTGCCAGCTCGGACTATTCCAACACCGGGGAGCTGTTTTTT
few	NA	TRBV18	12	TRBJ1-1	CASSPNIPEAFF	TGTGCCAGCTCACCGAATATTCCTGAAGCTTTCTTT
NA	TRBD2	TRBV7-6	15	TRBJ2-1	CASREAGVGLNEQFF	TGTGCCAGCAGAGAAGCGGGAGTCGGTCTGAATGAGCAGTTCTTC
NA	NA	TRBV27	13	TRBJ1-1	CASSLEVFTEAFF	TGTGCCAGCAGTTTGGAGGTGTTCACTGAAGCTTTCTTT